This T cell receptor (beta chain) was profiled in a study of OX40 agonist ivuxolimab in advanced cancers. Study summary: Patients enrolled in dose escalation were diagnosed with hepatocellular carcinoma, melanoma, renal cell or head and neck cancer. Findings of the study overall: Clonal expansion from baseline to week 6 occurred in both CD4+ and CD8+ T cells. Some patients who did not respond also had low normalized T-cell clonal expansion.

Notes on this clone: The antigen is undetermined.

V lost 4 bases and J lost 4; bases outside the gene matches: 13. Germline V gene data show CDR1 as MGHRA and CDR2 as YSYEKL. The CDR3 contains 18 residues. Blood got drawn at baseline, again on cycle 4 day 1, and then on cycle 7 day 1. Using immunoSEQ multiplex PCR, the repertoire was profiled, and TCRdb retains in-frame clones only, with some absent. The data show more than 40,000 clones, about 88% seen once. Sequences were derived from CD4+ or CD8+ T cells sorted from blood, sampled in a trial of the OX40 agonist ivuxolimab. The chain uses TRBV4-1 and TRBJ2-3, with 11 bases lining up with TRBD1. This receptor was identified in an adult with an advanced solid tumor such as melanoma, head and neck, liver or kidney cancer. The CDR3 DNA sequence: TGCGCCAGCAGCCTAAGATATCGGACAGGGGGCATTGCAGATACGCAGTATTTT. It codes for CASSLRYRTGGIADTQYF.